Below are 30 T cell receptor beta chains sequenced from a single sample in a study of blood T cell repertoires in COVID-19. Data came from immunoSEQ multiplex PCR; TCRdb stores just in-frame clones and leaves some out. The data contain about 140,000 clones, 84% of them singletons. Sequencing was carried out using PBMCs or T cells enriched from blood (not recorded which). The source of these receptors is a man aged 40-49 years with acute COVID-19.

The sample holds one count of this clone. In the same sample, other DNA sequences code for this CDR3. The rearrangement uses TRBV9 and TRBJ1-2; D is unresolved. The V end was cut by 0 bases, the J end by 0 bases, with 6 bases between. The CDR3 runs to 14 residues. Germline V gene data show CDR1 as SGDLS and CDR2 as YYNGEE. Here the CDR3 DNA reads TGTGCCAGCAGCGTAGGCGGTTCTAACTATGGCTACACCTTC. Translating gives CASSVGGSNYGYTF. The complete variable domain, with remaining parts taken from reference TRBV9 and TRBJ1-2, reads DSGVTQTPKHLITATGQRVTLRCSPRSGDLSVYWYQQSLDQGLQFLIQYYNGEERAKGNILERFSAQQFPDLHSELNLSSLELGDSALYFCASSVGGSNYGYTFGSGTRLTVV.

The chain recombines TRBV27 with TRBJ2-1; a weak D match, TRBD1 (6 bases). The germline V gene has CDR1 MNHEY and CDR2 SMNVEV (reference sequence). Trimming stripped 5 bases from V and 3 bases from J, with 14 bases between. The CDR3 consists of 15 residues. The CDR3 DNA follows: TGTGCCAGCAGTACAGATATACAGGGCTACAATGAGCAGTTCTTC. Amino acids: CASSTDIQGYNEQFF.

The V and J genes are TRBV7-2 and TRBJ1-3; possibly TRBD1 for D (5 bases). The V and J ends lost 6 bases and 4 bases respectively, with 16 bases between them. CDR1 is SGHTA, CDR2 FQGNSA, per germline. The length of the CDR3 is 15 residues. The CDR3 protein is CASSSQAGSGNTIYF. Here the CDR3 DNA reads TGTGCCAGCAGTTCTCAGGCAGGGTCCGGAAACACCATATATTTT.

The chain combines TRBV28 with TRBJ2-5, with 11 bases matching TRBD2. The CDR3 runs to 18 residues. Germline assignment: CDR1 MDHEN and CDR2 SYDVKM. Unmatched junction bases numbered 16, after V lost 9 bases and J lost 1 base. In DNA, the CDR3 is TGTGCCAGTTCCCCCGGGACTAGCGGTGTTCGGGTCCAAGAGACCCAGTACTTC. This translates into CASSPGTSGVRVQETQYF.

This chain connects TRBV7-2 to TRBJ1-2, with 10 bases that match TRBD1. CDR1 SGHTA and CDR2 FQGNSA come from the germline V gene. CDR3 length equals 15 residues. V trimming: 6 bases; J trimming: 3 bases; junction bases outside the gene matches: 7. The CDR3 is CASRPGGQGDYGYTF. The CDR3 coding sequence is TGTGCCAGCAGACCTGGAGGACAGGGGGACTATGGCTACACCTTC.

The chain has TRBV9 and TRBJ2-1, with 8 bases aligning to TRBD1. The CDR3 is 17 amino acids. V lost 0 bases to trimming and J lost 0 bases; unmatched junction nucleotides: 5. Germline V CDR1 and CDR2: SGDLS, YYNGEE. CDR3 amino acids: CASSVGAGGSSYNEQFF. CDR3 bases: TGTGCCAGCAGCGTAGGGGCAGGGGGCTCCTCCTACAATGAGCAGTTCTTC.

CDR3 sequence reads: CASSLAGQNYEQYF. CDR3 coding DNA: TGTGCCAGCAGTTTGGCGGGGCAAAACTACGAGCAGTACTTC. The chain joins TRBV28 to TRBJ2-7, with a tentative D call TRBD2 (6 bases). Germline-derived CDR1 and CDR2 are MDHEN and SYDVKM. V was clipped by 3 bases and J by 3 bases, with 12 bases between them. The CDR3 is 14 residues long.

This clone was counted a few times. This chain links TRBV5-1 with TRBJ1-4, with D possibly matching TRBD1 (5 bases). Looked up from germline, CDR1 is SGHRS and CDR2 is YFSETQ. The CDR3 is 14 amino acids. Between the trimmed V and J ends, which lost 7 bases and 4 bases, there was a span of 14 bases. CDR3 residues: CASQGGGFNEKLFF. CDR3 coding DNA: TGCGCCAGCCAGGGCGGCGGATTTAATGAAAAACTGTTTTTT.

Only a few counts were recorded for this clone. CDR3 amino acids: CASSLSAGLNQPQHF. For the CDR3, the DNA is TGTGCCAGCAGCCTCTCGGCAGGCCTCAATCAGCCCCAGCATTTT. The chain couples TRBV11-2 to TRBJ1-5, with D uncertain. This CDR3 is 15 amino acids long. The V end was cut by 5 bases, the J end by 3 bases, with 14 bases between. Germline loops: CDR1 SGHAT, CDR2 FQNNGV.

As for this clone: Distinct nucleotide sequences in the sample also encode this CDR3. The J gene is TRBJ1-5, the V gene TRBV6-5; D possibly corresponds to TRBD1 (6 bases). V lost 6 bases and J 7 bases, leaving 13 bases between the germline ends. The CDR3 consists of 13 residues. Germline V gene lookup returns CDR1 MNHEY and CDR2 SVGAGI. CDR3 sequence (DNA): TGTGCCAGCAGGTGGGGGGGCGACCAGCCCCAGCATTTT. Translation gives CASRWGGDQPQHF.

The V call is TRBV5-8, the J call TRBJ2-5, with 8 bases lining up with TRBD1. The CDR3 has 18 amino acids. The germline V gene has CDR1 SGHTS and CDR2 YDEGEE. The junction had 15 bases not matched to a gene; V was cut back by 1 base and J by 4 bases. The CDR3: CASSLYQGARLVRETQYF. CDR3 sequence (DNA): TGTGCCAGCAGCTTGTATCAGGGGGCACGGCTAGTGAGAGAGACCCAGTACTTC.

The chain is built from TRBV5-1 and TRBJ2-5, with 9 nucleotides matching TRBD2. Germline assignment: CDR1 SGHRS and CDR2 YFSETQ. The ends lost 0 bases at V and 2 bases at J; junction bases unmatched: 11. CDR3 length: 18 residues. Here the CDR3 DNA reads TGCGCCAGCAGCTTGGCGGTTGCTAGCGGGGCCTTACAAGAGACCCAGTACTTC. Its protein product is CASSLAVASGALQETQYF.

This clone appeared a few times. The J gene is TRBJ1-2, the V gene TRBV15, with 10 bases fitting TRBD1. After removal of 4 bases from V and 4 bases from J, the junction contained 6 bases not matched to a gene. The length of the CDR3 is 15 residues. Germline V lookup: CDR1 LNHNV, CDR2 YYDKDF (reference sequence). CDR3: CATSNWDRGRYGYTF. The CDR3 DNA reads as TGTGCCACCAGCAACTGGGACAGGGGACGCTATGGCTACACCTTC.

The genes are TRBV10-1 and TRBJ1-3, with TRBD1 matching over 7 bases. Trimming cost V 6 bases and J 4 bases; bases outside gene matches: 12. In germline, CDR1 is WNHNN, CDR2 SYGVQD (reference sequence). CDR3 length equals 16 residues. CDR3: CASSRDRVFSGNTIYF. The CDR3 nucleotides are TGCGCCAGCAGCCGGGACAGAGTTTTCTCAGGAAACACCATATATTTT.

This chain uses TRBV5-1 with TRBJ1-5; 9 nucleotides match TRBD1. J lost 5 bases, V lost 2 bases, and 5 bases had no gene match. This CDR3 is built from 15 residues. Germline V gives CDR1 SGHRS, CDR2 YFSETQ. The CDR3 protein is CASSLQGADHQPQHF. Here the CDR3 DNA reads TGCGCCAGCAGCTTACAGGGGGCCGACCATCAGCCCCAGCATTTT.

V usage is TRBV27 and J usage is TRBJ2-7, with a weak D call TRBD2 (6 bases). This CDR3 spans 15 amino acids. The germline V gene encodes CDR1 MNHEY and CDR2 SMNVEV (reference sequence). Deletions cut 2 bases from V and 2 bases from J, with 13 bases between. Written as DNA, the CDR3 is TGTGCCAGCAGTTTACGGGGGACTTCCACCTACGAGCAGTACTTC. Amino acid sequence: CASSLRGTSTYEQYF.

The V call is TRBV6-5, the J call TRBJ1-4; D gene unclear. This CDR3 has 15 residues. Deletions cut 0 bases from V and 6 bases from J, with 11 bases between. Germline V gene sequence: CDR1 MNHEY, CDR2 SVGAGI. CDR3 nucleotide sequence: TGTGCCAGCAGTTACTCGAGCGAACGGGATGAAAAACTGTTTTTT. It is translated as CASSYSSERDEKLFF.

The V call is TRBV14, the J call TRBJ2-1, with a possible D match to TRBD2 (7 bases). This CDR3 spans 15 amino acids. Germline lookup yields CDR1 SGHDN and CDR2 FVKESK. The germline V and J ends were trimmed by 3 bases and 5 bases, with 14 bases remaining between them. The DNA for the CDR3 is TGTGCCAGCAGCCACGACGGGGGGCGACACAATGAGCAGTTCTTC. As protein: CASSHDGGRHNEQFF.

The V gene is TRBV28, the J gene TRBJ1-5, with D perhaps TRBD1 (5 bases). Looked up from germline, CDR1 is MDHEN and CDR2 is SYDVKM. The CDR3 loop spans 15 amino acids. The V end was cut by 2 bases, the J end by 7 bases, with 15 bases between. As DNA, the CDR3 is TGTGCCAGCAGTTTAGAAGACAGATTGAGCCAGCCCCAGCATTTT. Encoded protein: CASSLEDRLSQPQHF.

The rearrangement uses TRBV19 and TRBJ1-3; TRBD1 is a possible D gene (5 bases). From germline, CDR1 is LNHDA and CDR2 SQIVND (reference sequence). V was clipped by 8 bases and J by 0 bases, with 14 bases between them. The CDR3 sequence is 15 residues long. The CDR3: CASAWRDLSGNTIYF. The CDR3, as DNA: TGTGCCAGTGCCTGGAGGGACCTCTCTGGAAACACCATATATTTT.

The chain couples TRBV5-1 to TRBJ1-4; D is ambiguous. The CDR3 is 16 residues long. The V gene lost 4 bases and the J gene lost 5 bases, with 18 bases spanning the gap. Germline lookup yields CDR1 SGHRS and CDR2 YFSETQ. CDR3 sequence: CASSPGVSSGNEKLFF. The CDR3 region has the DNA TGCGCCAGCAGCCCGGGTGTCAGCTCCGGGAATGAAAAACTGTTTTTT. Full variable domain (missing parts from reference TRBV5-1 and TRBJ1-4): KAGVTQTPRYLIKTRGQQVTLSCSPISGHRSVSWYQQTPGQGLQFLFEYFSETQRNKGNFPGRFSGRQFSNSRSEMNVSTLELGDSALYLCASSPGVSSGNEKLFFGSGTQLSVL.

This chain joins TRBV7-9 and TRBJ1-1, with D perhaps matching TRBD1 (5 bases). In germline, CDR1 is SEHNR, CDR2 FQNEAQ (reference sequence). This CDR3 contains 14 residues. The V end lost 4 bases, the J end lost 11 bases, and 20 bases lay between the germline ends. CDR3 sequence: CASSSQDMVYLAFF. In DNA, the CDR3 is TGTGCCAGCAGCTCACAGGACATGGTTTATTTGGCTTTCTTT.

The chain carries TRBV21-1 and TRBJ1-5; the DNA was not used to check the table's D call, TRBD1. TRBV21-1 is given as a pseudogene. There are 19 residues in the CDR3. The CDR3 sequence is CASSTELGQGAGSNQPQHF. The CDR3 region has the DNA TGTGCCAGCAGCACCGAACTTGGACAGGGGGCAGGGAGCAATCAGCCCCAGCATTTT.

A few counts support this clone. This rearrangement joins TRBV5-6 to TRBJ1-2; D may be TRBD1 (6 bases). Germline loops: CDR1 SGHDT, CDR2 YYEEEE. V was shortened by 1 base and J by 8 bases, with 9 bases between the two germline ends. This CDR3 contains 12 residues. For the CDR3, the DNA is TGTGCCAGCAGCTTGCCGGACAGCGGCTACACCTTC. It translates to CASSLPDSGYTF. The full variable domain, completed using reference TRBV5-6 and TRBJ1-2, is DAGVTQSPTHLIKTRGQQVTLRCSPKSGHDTVSWYQQALGQGPQFIFQYYEEEERQRGNFPDRFSGHQFPNYSSELNVNALLLGDSALYLCASSLPDSGYTFGSGTRLTVV.

This sequence joins TRBV12-3 or TRBV12-4 and TRBJ1-1; no definite D call. Trimming removed 7 bases at V and 1 base at J, with 10 bases between. The CDR3 contains 13 residues. CDR3 DNA: TGTGCCAGCAATTTTAGAGGGAACACTGAAGCTTTCTTT. This translates into CASNFRGNTEAFF.

The rearrangement uses TRBV10-1 and TRBJ2-5; possibly TRBD2 for D (5 bases). Trimming cost V 3 bases and J 1 base, with 12 bases left between them. CDR3 length: 15 residues. Germline CDR1 reads WNHNN; CDR2 reads SYGVQD (reference sequence). CDR3 sequence: CASSDPRRGQETQYF. As DNA, the CDR3 is TGCGCCAGCAGTGACCCCCGACGGGGCCAAGAGACCCAGTACTTC.

V gene TRBV5-1 combines with J gene TRBJ1-1; D uncertain. There are 16 residues in the CDR3. The V and J ends lost 0 bases and 0 bases respectively, with 12 bases between them. Germline lookup yields CDR1 SGHRS and CDR2 YFSETQ. CDR3 in amino acids: CASSLEGGILNTEAFF. Here the CDR3 DNA reads TGCGCCAGCAGCTTGGAGGGAGGGATTCTGAACACTGAAGCTTTCTTT.

The V gene is TRBV30, the J gene TRBJ2-7, with TRBD1 identical over 7 bases. V lost 1 base, J lost 8 bases, and 8 bases stayed unmatched. The CDR3 covers 13 residues. Germline CDR1 is GTSNPN and CDR2 is SVGIG (reference sequence). CDR3 sequence reads: CAWSDRGVLQQYF. In DNA form, the CDR3 reads TGTGCCTGGAGTGACAGGGGAGTCTTGCAGCAGTACTTC.

V and J are TRBV5-1 and TRBJ2-7; 9 bases fit TRBD1. CDR3 length: 15 amino acids. With 4 bases clipped from V and 3 bases from J, the junction kept 8 bases outside the gene matches. Germline loops: CDR1 SGHRS, CDR2 YFSETQ. For the CDR3, the DNA is TGCGCCAGCAGCCACGGGGACAGGGACAGCTACGAGCAGTACTTC. Encoded protein: CASSHGDRDSYEQYF.

Here the CDR3 DNA reads TGCAGCGTTCATCCGGGGAGGGGGAACAATGAGCAGTTCTTC. Its protein product is CSVHPGRGNNEQFF. The genes are TRBV29-1 and TRBJ2-1; a weak D match, TRBD2 (7 bases). V shed 5 bases and J shed 5 bases, with 16 bases lying between them. Per germline, CDR1 SQVTM and CDR2 ANQGSEA. The CDR3 is 14 amino acids.